This T cell receptor (beta chain) was retrieved from a study of blood T cell repertoires in COVID-19. Turning to the study itself: Researchers got acute and convalescent COVID-19 samples from the United States, Italy and Spain. PBMCs, B-cell-depleted T cells, or T cells provided the cDNA or gDNA that made up the material.

Germline trimming cut 4 bases from V and 0 bases from J; bases unmatched to any gene: 12. Germline CDR1 is LGHDT and CDR2 is YNNKEL (reference sequence). The CDR3 runs to 18 residues. This clone was observed a single time. Original methodology: The assay estimated nucleated cells by amplifying reference gene primers. Clones were sequenced by immunoSEQ multiplex PCR, and TCRdb holds only the in-frame ones, with some missing. That table gives V, J and clone size, and the DNA gave D and trimming. The data contain 210,000 or so clones, about 90% of them seen just once; the ten biggest clones take up 0.95% to 1.5%.

The sequence was obtained from a man under 40 with acute or convalescent COVID-19. Sequencing was carried out using peripheral blood. This sequence joins TRBV3-1 (or the pseudogene TRBV3-2) and TRBJ1-3; 7 nucleotides line up with TRBD1. CDR3 region: CASSRGQAGSISGNTIYF. As DNA, the CDR3 is TGTGCCAGCAGCCGTGGACAGGCCGGCAGTATCTCTGGAAACACCATATATTTT.